Presented here are 7 T cell receptor beta chains from one specimen sequenced in a study of Graves' ophthalmopathy and Graves' hyperthyroidism. The TCR beta CDR3 regions underwent amplification from RNA transcripts. First-round RT-PCR with HTBI primers preceded a second-round multiplex PCR. TCRdb re-derived calls from the multiplex PCR reads in MiXCR, one entry per CDR3 protein. The repertoire holds approximately 640,000 distinct CDR3 sequences, with over 40% as singletons. Source material: peripheral blood. The receptors stem from an adult man with Graves' ophthalmopathy.

In regard to this clonotype: One base away lies a much larger clone, so this may be a sequencing read error. The rearrangement uses TRBV14 and TRBJ1-1; D perhaps matches TRBD1 (5 bases). The CDR3 runs to 16 residues. Germline assignment: CDR1 SGHDN and CDR2 FVKESK. Trimming took off 1 base at V and 1 base at J, with 13 bases between the two ends. The CDR3 reads CASSQVEGNRNTEAFF. The CDR3, as DNA: TGTGCCAGCAGCCAAGTGGAGGGGAACCGGAACACTGAAGCTTTCTTT.

There are a few counts of this clonotype. The chain couples TRBV7-3 to TRBJ2-3; TRBD2 aligns across 10 bases. The CDR3 covers 14 residues. From germline, CDR1 is SGHTA and CDR2 FQGTGA. V shed 6 bases and J 3 bases; nucleotides not matched to a gene: 3. The CDR3 DNA sequence: TGTGCCAGCAGTCCGACTAGCGGGACAGATACGCAGTATTTT. It encodes CASSPTSGTDTQYF.

On this clonotype itself: A junction boundary mismatches the germline segment, possibly from a read error. The chain combines TRBV7-2 with TRBJ2-7; D call uncertain. There are 14 residues in the CDR3. In germline, CDR1 is SGHTA, CDR2 FQGNSA. The DNA for the CDR3 is TGTGCCAGCAGCTTAGCTTTACCTCGCTACGAGCAGCACTTC. Its translation is CASSLALPRYEQHF.

This chain uses TRBV11-1 with TRBJ1-6; tentatively, D is TRBD1 (5 bases). The germline V gene encodes CDR1 SGHAT and CDR2 FQDESV (reference sequence). V shed 5 bases and J shed 3 bases, with 8 bases lying between them. The length of the CDR3 is 14 residues. The CDR3 bases are TGTGCCAGCAGCGACAGCCACTATAATTCACCCCTCCACTTT. Its protein is CASSDSHYNSPLHF.

This clonotype was seen a handful of times. One end of the junction fails to match germline, which may point to a read error. This chain joins TRBV7-2 and TRBJ2-5; TRBD1 matches 10 bases. The CDR3 contains 16 residues. CDR1 is SGHTA, CDR2 FQGNSA, per germline. DNA of the CDR3: TGCGCCAGCAGCCAAAATCCGGGACAGGGGCAAGAGACCCAGTACTTC. This translates into CASSQNPGQGQETQYF.

This clonotype occurred many times. V and J are TRBV7-9 and TRBJ1-1; D not certain. CDR1 is SEHNR and CDR2 is FQNEAQ in the germline V gene (reference sequence). This CDR3 is 13 amino acids long. V was shortened by 4 bases and J by 1 base, with 7 bases between the two germline ends. The CDR3 coding sequence is TGTGCCAGCAGCTATCAGGAGAACACTGAAGCTTTCTTT. Protein product: CASSYQENTEAFF.

This clonotype was counted many times. The CDR3 DNA reads TGTGCCAGCAGCCCGCCGACGGGGGGCGGGGCCAACGTCCTGACTTTC. Its protein product is CASSPPTGGGANVLTF. J is TRBJ2-6 and V is TRBV5-4, with a weak D call TRBD2 (7 bases). The CDR3 runs to 16 residues. Germline V gene lookup returns CDR1 SGHNT and CDR2 YYREEE (reference sequence). The germline V and J ends were trimmed by 4 bases and 4 bases, with 15 bases remaining between them.